A selection of T cell receptor beta chains follows, all from one sample in a study of tumor and adjacent non-tumor tissue in lung cancer. One entry per CDR3 protein, called by TCRdb with MiXCR from the multiplex PCR reads. The profile shows about 85,000 distinct CDR3 sequences, more than 60% of them singletons. Sequencing was carried out using lung tumor tissue. The receptors come from a man between 65 and 85 years old with non-small cell lung cancer. CDR3s include the opening cysteine and the closing phenylalanine or tryptophan. A D gene is named only where the DNA matches it firmly. Where a row states a size, it is once, few, many or the class of an expanded clone; other rows omit it.

J	size	V	D	DNA	CDR3
TRBJ1-2	NA	TRBV24-1	NA	TGTGCCATCAGTGAGCCCTTGGGGGGCTACACCTTC	CAISEPLGGYTF
TRBJ2-3	NA	TRBV5-4	NA	TGTGCCAGCAGCTTGGCCGGGTGCGGAAGGGATACGCAGTATTTT	CASSLAGCGRDTQYF
TRBJ1-1	NA	TRBV4-1	NA	TGCGCCAGCAGCGATAACAGGAATGCGAAGACTGAAGCTTTCTTT	CASSDNRNAKTEAFF
TRBJ2-1	NA	TRBV12-3/TRBV12-4	TRBD2	TGTGCCAGCAGGCGACTAGCGGAGGCGGGGAATGAGCAGTTCTTC	CASRRLAEAGNEQFF
TRBJ2-3	NA	TRBV11-2	NA	TGTACCAGCAGCGCTAATCAGGGTTTAGCAAATACGCAGTATTTT	CTSSANQGLANTQYF
TRBJ2-5	once	TRBV5-5	NA	TGTGCCAGCAGCCTCGGACATCTAGAGACCCAGTACTTC	CASSLGHLETQYF
TRBJ2-3	NA	TRBV20-1	NA	TGCAGTGCTGTGACAGCCCGGGGGGCCGGAACAGATACGCAGTATTTT	CSAVTARGAGTDTQYF
TRBJ2-1	NA	TRBV5-6	NA	TGTGCCAGCAGCTTGAGAGGGAGTTGTCAGTTCTTC	CASSLRGSCQFF
TRBJ2-3	NA	TRBV11-2	NA	TGTGCCAGCAGCTCCGAACTAGCATATGCAGATACGCAGTATTTT	CASSSELAYADTQYF
TRBJ2-7	once	TRBV5-6	NA	TGTGCCAGCAGCTTGTCAGGAGTATTCTACAAGCAGTACTTC	CASSLSGVFYKQYF
TRBJ2-1	NA	TRBV4-2	TRBD2	TGTGCCAGCAACCAGGAGACTAGCGCGGGGAATGAGCAGTTCTTC	CASNQETSAGNEQFF
TRBJ2-7	many	TRBV10-3	NA	TGTGCCATCAGCGACAGGTACGGCTACGAGCAGTACTTC	CAISDRYGYEQYF
TRBJ2-4	many	TRBV4-2	NA	TGTGCCAGCAGCTCCCGACAGGTATCAAACATTCAGTACTTC	CASSSRQVSNIQYF
TRBJ1-5	few	TRBV2	NA	TGTGCCAGCAGCTTTCTCGTAGGGGGGAATCAGCCCCAGCATTTT	CASSFLVGGNQPQHF
TRBJ2-1	medium-sized	TRBV12-3/TRBV12-4	TRBD2	TGTGCCAGCAGCACCTATAGGACTAGCGTGGATGAGCAGTTCTTC	CASSTYRTSVDEQFF
TRBJ1-4	NA	TRBV10-3	NA	TGTGCTAACAGTGAGTCGAAGGGGACTGCTAATGAAAAACTGTTTTTT	CANSESKGTANEKLFF
TRBJ2-2	few	TRBV6-1	TRBD1	TGTGCCAGCGGCGACAGGGCGACCGGGGAGCTGTTTTTT	CASGDRATGELFF
TRBJ1-4	few	TRBV4-1	NA	TGCGCCAGCAGCCAAGATCCTCCGCCAACTGATGAAAAACTGTTTTTT	CASSQDPPPTDEKLFF
TRBJ2-7	NA	TRBV29-1	TRBD2	TGCAGCGATCGTGGCCTAGCGGGAGTTGAGCAGTATTTC	CSDRGLAGVEQYF
TRBJ2-1	once	TRBV11-1	NA	TGTGCCAACAGCTTAGTCTATGGAAACAATGAGCAGTTCTTC	CANSLVYGNNEQFF
TRBJ1-1	few	TRBV12-3/TRBV12-4	NA	TGTGCCAGCAGCTTGGGTAGACGGCAGAACACTGAAGCTTTCTTT	CASSLGRRQNTEAFF
TRBJ1-1	NA	TRBV29-1	NA	TGCAGCGTCGCGGGTTTGGGTACTGAGACTTTCTTT	CSVAGLGTETFF
TRBJ1-5	once	TRBV6-5	TRBD1	TGTGCCAGCTGTCCCCAGGGGGGTAACAATCAGTCCCAGCATTTT	CASCPQGGNNQSQHF
TRBJ2-3	NA	TRBV11-2	TRBD2	TGTGCCAGCAAGTTTACTAGCGGGAGGACAGGTACACAGTATTTT	CASKFTSGRTGTQYF
TRBJ2-3	NA	TRBV6-5	TRBD2	TGTGCCTGCACCCGACTAGCGGGAGGGATGGGGACGCAGTATTTT	CACTRLAGGMGTQYF
TRBJ2-1	NA	TRBV4-1	NA	TGCGCAAGCAGCCCAGGGGCCCTGACTCAAAGCTACGGGCAGTTCTTC	CASSPGALTQSYGQFF
TRBJ2-1	NA	TRBV12-3/TRBV12-4	TRBD2	TGTGCTAGCAATTCCATAGCGGGACGCCAGTTCTTC	CASNSIAGRQFF
TRBJ2-3	NA	TRBV20-1	NA	TGCAGTGCTCCCGTCGGAGGTCGGGCGGGGGATACGCAGTATTTT	CSAPVGGRAGDTQYF
TRBJ2-4	NA	TRBV11-3	NA	TGTGCCAGCAGCGAAAACTCCGGATTGTCCAAAAACATTCAGTACTTC	CASSENSGLSKNIQYF
TRBJ2-3	few	TRBV5-6	NA	TGTGCCAGCATCCTCAAGGGTCGGGGCACAGATACGCAGTATTTT	CASILKGRGTDTQYF
TRBJ2-5	NA	TRBV19	TRBD1	TGTGCCAGTACCACTGCGGCCCTAGGGGGCCAAGAGACCCAGCACTTC	CASTTAALGGQETQHF
TRBJ1-1	NA	TRBV6-5	NA	TGTGCCAGCAGGTCCACAAAGACCAAAGCTTTCTTT	CASRSTKTKAFF
TRBJ2-1	NA	TRBV4-1	TRBD2	TGCGCCAGTAGGGCCCTAGGACTAGCTGGCAATGAGCAGTTCTTC	CASRALGLAGNEQFF
TRBJ2-5	NA	TRBV11-2	NA	TGTGCCAGCGGCGCAAGCAGGGGTTGGGAGACTCAGTACTTC	CASGASRGWETQYF
TRBJ2-1	NA	TRBV6-6	NA	TGTGCCAGCAGTCGCGACAGGAGGGCGGTGTTTTTC	CASSRDRRAVFF
TRBJ2-7	NA	TRBV11-3	NA	TGTGCCGGCAGCTTGGGGGGCTGGTCAGAGCAGTACTTC	CAGSLGGWSEQYF
TRBJ2-2	NA	TRBV29-1	TRBD2	TGCAGCGTTGAAACCCCCCGGCTAGCGGGAGCGCTCACCGGGGAGCTGTTTTTT	CSVETPRLAGALTGELFF
TRBJ1-6	NA	TRBV6-5	NA	TGTGCCATCAGCTACTCTTCCAGGATGCATTCACCCCTCCACTTT	CAISYSSRMHSPLHF
TRBJ2-7	NA	TRBV5-1	NA	TGCGCCAGCAGCTCACTCTTGACATGTTGGGCCTACGAGCAGTACTTC	CASSSLLTCWAYEQYF
TRBJ1-1	many	TRBV6-1	NA	TGTGCCAGCAGTGACCTCCGAAAGAACACTGAAGCTTTCTTT	CASSDLRKNTEAFF
TRBJ1-2	NA	TRBV4-1	NA	TGTGCCAGCAGGCAACATCAGCCGGGCGGAGGCTACACCTTC	CASRQHQPGGGYTF
TRBJ2-2	NA	TRBV11-2	TRBD2	TGTGCCAGCAGTTTATGGCTAGCGGATACCGGGGAGCTGTTTTTT	CASSLWLADTGELFF
TRBJ1-2	NA	TRBV11-2	TRBD1	TGTGCCTGCAGTTACGACAGGGACTATGACTACACCTTC	CACSYDRDYDYTF
TRBJ2-2	NA	TRBV12-3/TRBV12-4	NA	TGTGCCAGCGGCCAAAGAGAGAACATCGGGGAGCTGTTTTTT	CASGQRENIGELFF
TRBJ2-1	NA	TRBV24-1	NA	TGTGCCACCAGTGATTTAACGGCAGGGAACTACAATGAACAGTTCTTC	CATSDLTAGNYNEQFF
TRBJ2-3	NA	TRBV4-2	TRBD2	TGTGCCAGCAGCCAAGCTTCCCAACCTCCCGGGACTAGAGGGGCGGGACCAGGGGCAGATACGCAGTATTTT	CASSQASQPPGTRGAGPGADTQYF
TRBJ2-3	NA	TRBV5-6	NA	TGTGCCAACAGCGGAAACCGCAGGGGCACAGATACGCAGTATTTT	CANSGNRRGTDTQYF
TRBJ1-4	NA	TRBV11-2	NA	TGTGCCAGCAGCTTAAGAAGCGGTAATGAAAAACTGTTTTTT	CASSLRSGNEKLFF
TRBJ1-2	many	TRBV28	NA	TGTGCCAGCTTCCGGATCGACGAACTTGGCTACACCTTC	CASFRIDELGYTF
TRBJ2-1	NA	TRBV7-9	TRBD2	TGTGCCAGCAGCCGCCTAGGACTAGCGGGAAATGAGCAGTTCTTC	CASSRLGLAGNEQFF
TRBJ1-1	once	TRBV11-3	NA	TGTGCCTGCAGCGCCTACGGTGCGAACACTGAAGCTTTCTTT	CACSAYGANTEAFF
TRBJ2-2	few	TRBV29-1	NA	TGCAGCGTCTGGGGGACTTTCAACACCGGGGAGCTGTTTTTT	CSVWGTFNTGELFF
TRBJ2-5	once	TRBV5-4	TRBD1	TGTGCCACCAGCCAGTCACCGGCAGGGGGCCCTGAGACCCAGTACTTC	CATSQSPAGGPETQYF
TRBJ2-2	NA	TRBV28	TRBD2	TGTGCCAGCAGTTCCGGGGGGGCAGTTAACACCGGGGAGCTGTCTTTT	CASSSGGAVNTGELSF
TRBJ2-1	few	TRBV5-1	NA	TGCGCCAGCAGCTTGGGGGGGACCTTTAGCTCCTACAATGAACAGTTCTTC	CASSLGGTFSSYNEQFF
TRBJ1-2	many	TRBV29-1	NA	TGCAGCGTCGCGGGGGTCTATGGCTACACCTTC	CSVAGVYGYTF
TRBJ2-7	many	TRBV12-3/TRBV12-4	NA	TGTGCCAGCAGTTACGGCGGGACCTACGAGCAGTACTTC	CASSYGGTYEQYF
TRBJ2-4	NA	TRBV5-4	NA	TGTGCCAGCGGCTTGGGGGATCTAGCCAAAAACATTCAGTACTTC	CASGLGDLAKNIQYF
TRBJ2-2	NA	TRBV6-6	TRBD2	TGTGCCAGCATCAGACGGATTAGCGGGGGGCCCGGAACCGGGGAGCTGTTTTTT	CASIRRISGGPGTGELFF